These 20 T cell receptor beta chains were sequenced from one sample in a study of low-dose radiotherapy and immunotherapy resistance in tumors. Primers targeting TRAV and TRBV primed first-strand cDNA, covering alpha and beta chains. The authors amplified TCRs for about 20 PCR cycles with a constant-region primer and a V-primer adapter. Via MiXCR, TCRdb re-called the reads, giving one row per CDR3 protein. The repertoire holds more than 10,000 distinct CDR3 sequences, with over 55% as singletons. Receptor source: a human donor with advanced metastatic prostate, ovarian, gallbladder or colorectal cancer (not recorded which). This table probably holds off-target reads from a library built for another chain.

This clonotype was seen only once. The rearrangement joins TRBV18 to TRBJ1-2; TRBD1 might be the D (5 bases). Germline CDR1 KGHSH, CDR2 LQKENI. V was shortened by 3 bases and J by 9 bases, with 17 bases between the two germline ends. The length of the CDR3 is 14 residues. As DNA, the CDR3 is TGTGCCAGCTCACCGGAGGGGACGGGAAAAAGCTACACCTTC. Translated, it gives CASSPEGTGKSYTF.

This clonotype was recorded a few times. The V gene is TRBV7-2, the J gene TRBJ2-5; 12 bases match TRBD2. The CDR3 is 14 amino acids. V dropped 4 bases and J dropped 5; count of bases not matched to a gene: 2. Per the germline V gene, CDR1 is SGHTA and CDR2 is FQGNSA. CDR3 sequence: CASSSSGRGETQYF. As DNA, the CDR3 is TGTGCCAGCAGCTCTAGCGGGAGGGGGGAGACCCAGTACTTC.

The chain joins TRBV5-1 to TRBJ1-4; D remains unclear. V lost 6 bases to trimming and J lost 0 bases, with 12 bases between them. This CDR3 is built from 15 residues. Per germline, CDR1 SGHRS and CDR2 YFSETQ. This CDR3 reads CASNTTRSTNEKLFF. The CDR3 nucleotides read TGCGCCAGCAACACAACACGATCAACTAATGAAAAACTGTTTTTT.

This clonotype has a handful of counts. The chain links TRBV28 to TRBJ1-5; 7 bases fit TRBD1. The CDR3 is made up of 15 amino acids. Germline values: CDR1 MDHEN, CDR2 SYDVKM. Trimming removed 5 bases from V and 4 bases from J; junction bases left unmatched: 8. The CDR3: CASSPTGLGNQPQHF. In DNA form, the CDR3 reads TGTGCCAGCAGTCCGACAGGGTTGGGGAATCAGCCCCAGCATTTT. The entire variable domain, with the rest obtained from reference TRBV28 and TRBJ1-5, is as follows: DVKVTQSSRYLVKRTGEKVFLECVQDMDHENMFWYRQDPGLGLRLIYFSYDVKMKEKGDIPEGYSVSREKKERFSLILESASTNQTSMYLCASSPTGLGNQPQHFGDGTRLSIL.

There are a few counts of this clonotype. The chain recombines TRBV7-2 with TRBJ2-5; tentatively, D is TRBD2 (6 bases). CDR1 SGHTA and CDR2 FQGNSA come from the germline V gene. The CDR3 is made up of 14 amino acids. V lost 2 bases and J 3 bases, leaving 10 bases between the germline ends. Here the CDR3 reads CASSLQGGEETQYF. CDR3 in DNA: TGTGCCAGCAGCTTACAGGGAGGTGAAGAGACCCAGTACTTC.

The rearrangement uses TRBV4-3 and TRBJ1-3, with 7 bases identical to TRBD1. The CDR3 runs 16 residues. In germline, CDR1 is LGHNA, CDR2 YSLEER. V dropped 4 bases and J dropped 0; count of bases not matched to a gene: 6. CDR3 DNA sequence: TGCGCCAGCAGCCCGGATCGGGACAGCTCTGGAAACACCATATATTTT. This gives the protein CASSPDRDSSGNTIYF.

The chain is built from TRBV2 and TRBJ2-5; no clear D gene. Looked up from germline, CDR1 is SNHLY and CDR2 is FYNNEI. V lost 8 bases and J lost 5, with 9 bases in between. The CDR3 is made up of 11 amino acids. CDR3 sequence reads: CASLVQETQYF. The CDR3 DNA reads TGTGCCAGCTTGGTGCAGGAGACCCAGTACTTC. The complete variable domain, with remaining parts taken from reference TRBV2 and TRBJ2-5, reads EPEVTQTPSHQVTQMGQEVILRCVPISNHLYFYWYRQILGQKVEFLVSFYNNEISEKSEIFDDQFSVERPDGSNFTLKIRSTKLEDSAMYFCASLVQETQYFGPGTRLLVL.

The chain employs TRBV19 and TRBJ1-5, with 8 bases fitting TRBD1. V lost 9 bases to trimming and J lost 2 bases; unmatched junction nucleotides: 6. Germline-derived CDR1 and CDR2 are LNHDA and SQIVND (reference sequence). The CDR3 is 14 residues long. In nucleotides, the CDR3 is TGTGCCAGCCAGGGGGCCAGGGGCAATCAGCCCCAGCATTTT. Translated, it gives CASQGARGNQPQHF.

The J gene is TRBJ2-1, the V gene TRBV29-1; 7 bases are a match to TRBD2. CDR1 is SQVTM, CDR2 ANQGSEA, per germline. With V trimmed by 0 bases and J by 7 bases, 9 bases remained unmatched. CDR3 length equals 15 residues. The CDR3 is CSVEDLAVSGNEQFF. For the CDR3, the DNA is TGCAGCGTTGAAGACCTAGCGGTATCTGGGAATGAGCAGTTCTTC.

V usage is TRBV4-3 and J usage is TRBJ2-1; 8 nucleotides match TRBD2. Germline V gene data show CDR1 as LGHNA and CDR2 as YSLEER. The CDR3 extends over 17 amino acids. The junction had 12 bases not matched to a gene; V was cut back by 0 bases and J by 8 bases. The CDR3 sequence: CASSQELLDSGIYEQFF. The CDR3 nucleotides are TGCGCCAGCAGCCAAGAACTTTTGGATAGCGGGATCTATGAGCAGTTCTTC.

This clonotype was seen once. This chain connects TRBV12-3 or TRBV12-4 to TRBJ1-2; D call uncertain. This CDR3 comprises 14 residues. Trimming stripped 0 bases from V and 0 bases from J, with 5 bases between. CDR3 in DNA: TGTGCCAGCAGTTTAGCAGGGCCTAACTATGGCTACACCTTC. As protein: CASSLAGPNYGYTF.

The chain recombines TRBV4-1 with TRBJ2-7; D is uncertain. Trimming stripped 0 bases from V and 3 bases from J, with 12 bases between. Germline-derived CDR1 and CDR2 are MGHRA and YSYEKL. The CDR3 is 15 amino acids. The CDR3 sequence is CASSQDPSLGYEQYF. DNA for the CDR3: TGCGCCAGCAGCCAAGATCCCAGCTTGGGCTACGAGCAGTACTTC.

The chain couples TRBV7-9 to TRBJ1-5, with D possibly matching TRBD1 (5 bases). This CDR3 spans 18 amino acids. Deletions cut 6 bases from V and 0 bases from J, with 21 bases between. The germline CDR1 and CDR2 sequences are SEHNR and FQNEAQ (reference sequence). The CDR3 nucleotides read TGTGCCAGCAGGCCCGGGCGGCGGGGCGGAAATAGCAATCAGCCCCAGCATTTT. Amino acid sequence: CASRPGRRGGNSNQPQHF.

This chain connects TRBV12-3 or TRBV12-4 to TRBJ2-7, with D unresolved. This CDR3 is 13 amino acids long. V lost 0 bases and J lost 3, with 6 bases in between. In DNA form, the CDR3 reads TGTGCCAGCAGTTTAGCGGGCAACTACGAGCAGTACTTC. It specifies CASSLAGNYEQYF.

This clonotype was seen once. V is TRBV6-2 or TRBV6-3 and J is TRBJ1-2; TRBD1 matches 8 bases. This CDR3 spans 14 amino acids. Germline V lookup: CDR1 MNHEY, CDR2 SVGEGT. V was pared by 5 bases and J by 6 bases, with 8 bases of the junction left unmatched. CDR3 residues: CASSGAGQGHGYTF. CDR3 coding DNA: TGTGCCAGCAGTGGAGCCGGACAGGGACATGGCTACACCTTC.

Only a few counts were recorded for this clonotype. The chain is built from TRBV6-6 and TRBJ1-5, with D uncertain. Trimming removed 2 bases at V and 5 bases at J, with 7 bases between. CDR1 and CDR2 from the germline V gene are MNHNY and SVGAGI (reference sequence). This CDR3 has 13 residues. The CDR3 DNA follows: TGTGCCAGCAGTTACGAGTCCCATCAGCCCCAGCATTTT. Translating gives CASSYESHQPQHF.

The table lists this clonotype with a few counts. The chain recombines TRBV2 with TRBJ1-5; 8 positions agree with TRBD1. Germline V CDR1 and CDR2: SNHLY, FYNNEI. The CDR3 loop spans 13 amino acids. With V trimmed by 6 bases and J by 7 bases, 5 bases remained unmatched. The CDR3 loop is CASRDREGQPQHF. The CDR3 region has the DNA TGTGCCAGCAGGGACAGGGAAGGCCAGCCCCAGCATTTT.

This sequence joins TRBV11-2 and TRBJ2-7; D possibly corresponds to TRBD1 (6 bases). The CDR3 sequence is 15 residues long. V was clipped by 5 bases and J by 7 bases, with 21 bases between them. From germline, CDR1 is SGHAT and CDR2 FQNNGV. CDR3 DNA: TGTGCCAGCAGCCTATCAACCGGGACATCAGTAGAGCAGTACTTC. Translation gives CASSLSTGTSVEQYF.

This sequence joins TRBV10-3 and TRBJ2-7; D call uncertain. Germline values: CDR1 ENHRY, CDR2 SYGVKD. There are 14 residues in the CDR3. V was shortened by 0 bases and J by 3 bases, with 9 bases between the two germline ends. The CDR3 protein is CAISESNLGYEQYF. The CDR3 coding sequence is TGTGCCATCAGTGAGTCGAATCTAGGCTACGAGCAGTACTTC.

This clonotype showed up just a few times. The J gene is TRBJ2-5, the V gene TRBV7-2; 7 positions match TRBD2. Germline CDR1 is SGHTA and CDR2 is FQGNSA. The CDR3 is 14 residues long. Germline trimming cut 5 bases from V and 2 bases from J; bases unmatched to any gene: 5. The CDR3 DNA is TGTGCCAGCAGCCTAGGACTAGGTCAAGAGACCCAGTACTTC. This sequence encodes CASSLGLGQETQYF.